Included here is one T cell receptor beta chain sequence, with context. What it recognizes is unknown. Just one base apart from a much larger clone, this may be a read error. This sample was included in a study of response to subunit inactivated influenza vaccine. Overall study findings and caveats: Only a handful of new T cells, the authors suggested, are recruited with each seasonal influenza vaccination.

One entry per CDR3 protein, called by TCRdb with MiXCR from the RT-PCR reads. Of about 800,000 distinct CDR3 sequences in the sample, 21% were seen once. The CDR3 covers 15 residues. The starting material was PBMCs from blood, obtained around 5 days after vaccination. The TCR sequence derives from a man between 50 and 59 years old who received an inactivated influenza vaccine. This chain joins TRBV12-3 or TRBV12-4 and TRBJ2-3; a weak D match, TRBD2 (6 bases). CDR3: CGSSFGGGRSDTQYF. Written as DNA, the CDR3 is TGTGGCAGCAGTTTCGGGGGTGGTAGGTCAGATACGCAGTATTTT.